This T cell receptor beta chain is from a study of cytomegalovirus exposure and HLA in healthy donors. Amplification used 60 Vbeta primers and 13 Jbeta primers. The method was immunoSEQ multiplex PCR; TCRdb's version includes in-frame clones alone and lacks a portion of them. The table shows some 98,000 clones, with under 85% occurring only once. V shed 0 bases and J 0 bases; nucleotides not matched to a gene: 5. Germline CDR1 reads MGHRA; CDR2 reads YSYEKL. The CDR3 has 17 amino acids. The chain carries TRBV4-1 and TRBJ2-3; 8 nucleotides agree with TRBD2. Sequencing was performed on PBMCs. The sequence was collected from a man younger than 35 in good health and CMV-seropositive. Here the CDR3 reads CASSQDTSGSSTDTQYF. The CDR3 DNA reads TGCGCCAGCAGCCAAGATACTAGCGGTTCTAGCACAGATACGCAGTATTTT.